The 23 T cell receptor beta chains below all came from one sample that was sequenced in a study of T-cell reconstitution after alpha-beta-depleted transplantation in children. Preparing the TCRbeta library involved the use of unique molecular identifiers. MiXCR, run by TCRdb on the PCR reads, gives a single entry per CDR3 protein. The table includes about 440,000 distinct CDR3 sequences, over 40% detected once. The sequences come from PBMCs, collected before TCRalphabeta/CD19-depleted stem cell transplant. Every receptor here comes from a girl aged 2-10 years with aplastic anemia, due to receive a stem cell transplant.

This clonotype was counted a few times. This chain links TRBV2 with TRBJ2-6; no clear D. V lost 8 bases and J 2 bases, leaving 13 bases between the germline ends. CDR1 is SNHLY and CDR2 is FYNNEI in the germline V gene. This CDR3 has 15 residues. The CDR3 DNA reads TGTGCCAGCTCCCTCCTTGAGGCTGGGGCCAACGTCCTGACTTTC. It is translated as CASSLLEAGANVLTF. Full variable domain (remainder filled in from reference TRBV2 and TRBJ2-6): EPEVTQTPSHQVTQMGQEVILRCVPISNHLYFYWYRQILGQKVEFLVSFYNNEISEKSEIFDDQFSVERPDGSNFTLKIRSTKLEDSAMYFCASSLLEAGANVLTFGAGSRLTVL.

On this clonotype itself: This could be a read error, since a much larger clone is one nucleotide away. CDR3 sequence: CANSLGLGTYEQYF. The CDR3 bases are TGTGCCAACAGCTTAGGGCTCGGGACCTACGAGCAGTACTTC. V gene TRBV7-2 combines with J gene TRBJ2-7, with a tentative D call TRBD2 (5 bases). CDR1 is SGHTA, CDR2 FQGNSA, per germline. The CDR3 has 14 residues.

In DNA form, the CDR3 reads TGCAGTGCTACCCCTGTGGTAGCGGGGACAGATACGCAGTATTTT. Translation: CSATPVVAGTDTQYF. The chain carries TRBV20-1 and TRBJ2-3; 8 nucleotides agree with TRBD2. Germline lookup yields CDR1 DFQATT and CDR2 SNEGSKA (reference sequence). This CDR3 has 15 residues. Unmatched junction bases numbered 9, after V lost 4 bases and J lost 3 bases.

The rearrangement uses TRBV7-6 and TRBJ2-1; 7 nucleotides line up with TRBD2. The CDR3 covers 15 residues. Germline CDR1 and CDR2: SGHVS and FNYEAQ. After removal of 1 base from V and 8 bases from J, the junction contained 8 bases not matched to a gene. CDR3 bases: TGTGCCAGCAGCTTAGAAGCGGGGCCATGGGATGAGCAGTTCTTC. Translated: CASSLEAGPWDEQFF.

The chain has TRBV25-1 and TRBJ2-7; D gene uncertain. V shed 2 bases and J shed 4 bases, with 15 bases lying between them. Germline loops: CDR1 MGHDK, CDR2 SYGVNS. CDR3 length: 15 amino acids. CDR3 amino acids: CASSEVPGNPYEQYF. Written as DNA, the CDR3 is TGTGCCAGCAGTGAAGTCCCAGGAAATCCATACGAGCAGTACTTC.

V is TRBV20-1 and J is TRBJ2-1; 10 nucleotides agree with TRBD2. CDR1 and CDR2 (germline): DFQATT, SNEGSKA (reference sequence). Trimming at V came to 3 bases and at J to 4 bases, leaving 3 bases not matched to a gene. The CDR3 loop spans 14 amino acids. The chain's CDR3 is CSASPSGGYNEQFF. CDR3 DNA sequence: TGCAGTGCTAGCCCTAGCGGGGGTTACAATGAGCAGTTCTTC.

The chain recombines TRBV11-2 with TRBJ2-7; 9 bases are shared with TRBD2. Germline-derived CDR1 and CDR2 are SGHAT and FQNNGV. This CDR3 contains 19 residues. With 4 bases clipped from V and 0 bases from J, the junction kept 16 bases outside the gene matches. As DNA, the CDR3 is TGTGCCAGCAGCTGGAGTCGCGTTAGCGGGAGCACTGGCTCCTACGAGCAGTACTTC. This codes for CASSWSRVSGSTGSYEQYF.

Worth noting for this clonotype: A much more abundant neighbour one base away suggests this may be a read error. The J gene is TRBJ1-1, the V gene TRBV12-3 or TRBV12-4, with D uncertain. This CDR3 region has 14 residues. CDR3 nucleotides: TGTGCCAGCAGTCCCCAGCGATTGAACTCTGAAGCTTTCTTT. Its protein is CASSPQRLNSEAFF.

The rearrangement links TRBV7-2 to TRBJ2-3, with D possibly TRBD1 on 5 matching bases. The CDR3 runs 15 residues. V was cut by 1 base and J by 6 bases, with 14 bases left in between. The V gene's germline CDR1 is SGHTA and CDR2 FQGNSA. Here the CDR3 DNA reads TGTGCCAGCAGCTTAGGGGGCGGAGTGGGGGATACGCAGTATTTT. It is translated as CASSLGGGVGDTQYF.

This clonotype was seen a handful of times. This chain connects TRBV5-1 to TRBJ2-1, with D hard to call. This CDR3 region has 13 residues. Germline V gene data show CDR1 as SGHRS and CDR2 as YFSETQ. Trimming took off 0 bases at V and 5 bases at J, with 6 bases between the two ends. The DNA for the CDR3 is TGCGCCAGCAGCTTGGGCCTAGACAATGAGCAGTTCTTC. This gives the protein CASSLGLDNEQFF.

This sequence joins TRBV7-9 and TRBJ2-7, with TRBD2 matching 12 bases. The CDR3 has 14 amino acids. The V gene end was trimmed by 7 bases and the J gene end by 3 bases; junction bases not matched to a gene: 4. From germline, CDR1 is SEHNR and CDR2 FQNEAQ (reference sequence). CDR3 residues: CASTRTSGNYEQYF. In DNA form, the CDR3 reads TGTGCCAGCACCCGGACTAGCGGGAACTACGAGCAGTACTTC.

This clonotype occurred many times. The chain uses TRBV5-5 and TRBJ2-1; 10 positions agree with TRBD2. The CDR3 is 15 residues long. V shed 1 base and J 9 bases; nucleotides not matched to a gene: 7. CDR1 and CDR2 from the germline V gene are SGHKS and YYEKEE (reference sequence). The CDR3 DNA sequence: TGTGCCAGCAGCTTGCAGCTAGCGGGAGTCACTGAGCAGTTCTTC. Amino acid sequence: CASSLQLAGVTEQFF. The variable domain in full, completed from reference TRBV5-5 and TRBJ2-1, reads DAGVTQSPTHLIKTRGQQVTLRCSPISGHKSVSWYQQVLGQGPQFIFQYYEKEERGRGNFPDRFSARQFPNYSSELNVNALLLGDSALYLCASSLQLAGVTEQFFGPGTRLTVL.

This clonotype was recorded a few times. V usage is TRBV20-1 and J usage is TRBJ1-2; D uncertain. This CDR3 is built from 14 residues. Deletions cut 6 bases from V and 1 base from J, with 15 bases between. CDR1 DFQATT and CDR2 SNEGSKA come from the germline V gene (reference sequence). The CDR3: CSASRPGINYGYTF. The CDR3 coding sequence is TGCAGTGCCAGCCGCCCAGGAATTAACTATGGCTACACCTTC.

This clonotype was picked up a small number of times. The CDR3 loop reads CASSLAGNANEQFF. DNA for the CDR3: TGTGCCAGCAGCTTAGCGGGTAATGCGAATGAGCAGTTCTTC. The J gene is TRBJ2-1, the V gene TRBV7-9; D remains unclear. V lost 0 bases to trimming and J lost 7 bases, with 10 bases between them. The CDR3 contains 14 residues. CDR1 SEHNR and CDR2 FQNEAQ come from the germline V gene (reference sequence).

V and J are TRBV3-1 and TRBJ2-7; D is unresolved. The V end lost 4 bases, the J end lost 0 bases, and 10 bases lay between the germline ends. The germline V gene has CDR1 LGHDT and CDR2 YNNKEL (reference sequence). The CDR3 contains 14 residues. The CDR3 DNA sequence: TGTGCCAGCAGCCCTCAGTCTCGCTCCTACGAGCAGTACTTC. Translating gives CASSPQSRSYEQYF.

This clonotype was seen repeatedly, ten times or more. This rearrangement joins TRBV20-1 to TRBJ2-5; 9 bases align to TRBD1. Germline V lookup: CDR1 DFQATT, CDR2 SNEGSKA (reference sequence). V was clipped by 1 base and J by 2 bases; unmatched bases: 8. The CDR3 runs 16 residues. CDR3 in DNA: TGCAGTGCTAGAGGGGGGCCGGGACAGGGACAAGAGACCCAGTACTTC. It encodes CSARGGPGQGQETQYF.

This chain uses TRBV5-1 with TRBJ2-7; 12 bases are shared with TRBD2. The CDR3 runs to 15 residues. The trim removed 5 bases at V and 2 bases at J, leaving 5 bases unmatched. Per the germline V gene, CDR1 is SGHRS and CDR2 is YFSETQ. CDR3 sequence reads: CASSPPSGGAYEQYF. CDR3 DNA sequence: TGCGCCAGCAGTCCACCTAGCGGGGGGGCCTACGAGCAGTACTTC. Looking up the rest from reference TRBV5-1 and TRBJ2-7 gives the full variable domain: KAGVTQTPRYLIKTRGQQVTLSCSPISGHRSVSWYQQTPGQGLQFLFEYFSETQRNKGNFPGRFSGRQFSNSRSEMNVSTLELGDSALYLCASSPPSGGAYEQYFGPGTRLTVT.

This chain links TRBV5-1 with TRBJ1-5, with D tentatively TRBD1 (5 bases). Germline lookup yields CDR1 SGHRS and CDR2 YFSETQ. The CDR3 is 15 amino acids. V lost 4 bases, J lost 5 bases, and 16 bases lay in between. The CDR3 region is CASSPGGTGDQPQHF. The CDR3 bases are TGCGCCAGCAGCCCGGGAGGTACAGGTGATCAGCCCCAGCATTTT. The variable domain in full, with the rest retrieved from reference TRBV5-1 and TRBJ1-5, is KAGVTQTPRYLIKTRGQQVTLSCSPISGHRSVSWYQQTPGQGLQFLFEYFSETQRNKGNFPGRFSGRQFSNSRSEMNVSTLELGDSALYLCASSPGGTGDQPQHFGDGTRLSIL.

This clonotype occurred many times. The gene calls are TRBV20-1 and TRBJ2-5, with TRBD2 matching over 10 bases. The CDR3 loop spans 15 amino acids. Per germline, CDR1 DFQATT and CDR2 SNEGSKA (reference sequence). V lost 3 bases and J lost 3; bases outside the gene matches: 7. The CDR3 DNA is TGCAGTGCTAGGGACTTTAGCGGGAGGAAAGAGACCCAGTACTTC. Its translation is CSARDFSGRKETQYF.

This clonotype has more than one count but fewer than ten. Possible read error: a much larger clone is one base away. The V and J genes are TRBV4-1 and TRBJ2-3; D gene ambiguous. The CDR3 runs to 14 residues. The germline V gene has CDR1 MGHRA and CDR2 YSYEKL. The CDR3 reads CAISQGPGTDTQYF. CDR3 DNA sequence: TGCGCCATCAGCCAAGGCCCCGGCACAGATACGCAGTATTTT.

The chain is built from TRBV10-3 and TRBJ2-7, with 11 nucleotides matching TRBD1. The CDR3 has 15 residues. Per the germline V gene, CDR1 is ENHRY and CDR2 is SYGVKD. V lost 6 bases to trimming and J lost 6 bases; unmatched junction nucleotides: 10. CDR3 protein: CAIRDGTGGPSEQYF. The CDR3 coding sequence is TGTGCCATCAGGGACGGGACAGGGGGGCCGTCCGAGCAGTACTTC.

The CDR3 nucleotides read TGTGCCAGCAGCTTAGCCCTCGTATCTGGGGCCAACGTCCTGACTTTC. This translates into CASSLALVSGANVLTF. V is TRBV7-8 and J is TRBJ2-6; D is unclear. The CDR3 is 16 residues long. The ends were cut back, 0 bases at V and 1 base at J, with 7 bases in the middle. Germline CDR1 SGHVS, CDR2 FQNEAQ. The complete variable domain, with remaining parts taken from reference TRBV7-8 and TRBJ2-6, reads GAGVSQSPRYKVAKRGQDVALRCDPISGHVSLFWYQQALGQGPEFLTYFQNEAQLDKSGLPSDRFFAERPEGSVSTLKIQRTQQEDSAVYLCASSLALVSGANVLTFGAGSRLTVL.

In its sample, this clonotype was seen a few times. V is TRBV7-8 and J is TRBJ2-4, with D possibly TRBD2 on 6 matching bases. Germline V CDR1 and CDR2: SGHVS, FQNEAQ. Trimming pared 5 bases from V and 11 bases from J, leaving 28 bases between. CDR3 length: 17 amino acids. CDR3 residues: CASSILARTGYAPVQYF. Here the CDR3 DNA reads TGTGCCAGCAGCATTCTAGCGCGAACCGGCTATGCTCCGGTTCAGTACTTC. The full variable domain, in which reference TRBV7-8 and TRBJ2-4 provide the parts outside the CDR3, is GAGVSQSPRYKVAKRGQDVALRCDPISGHVSLFWYQQALGQGPEFLTYFQNEAQLDKSGLPSDRFFAERPEGSVSTLKIQRTQQEDSAVYLCASSILARTGYAPVQYFGAGTRLSVL.